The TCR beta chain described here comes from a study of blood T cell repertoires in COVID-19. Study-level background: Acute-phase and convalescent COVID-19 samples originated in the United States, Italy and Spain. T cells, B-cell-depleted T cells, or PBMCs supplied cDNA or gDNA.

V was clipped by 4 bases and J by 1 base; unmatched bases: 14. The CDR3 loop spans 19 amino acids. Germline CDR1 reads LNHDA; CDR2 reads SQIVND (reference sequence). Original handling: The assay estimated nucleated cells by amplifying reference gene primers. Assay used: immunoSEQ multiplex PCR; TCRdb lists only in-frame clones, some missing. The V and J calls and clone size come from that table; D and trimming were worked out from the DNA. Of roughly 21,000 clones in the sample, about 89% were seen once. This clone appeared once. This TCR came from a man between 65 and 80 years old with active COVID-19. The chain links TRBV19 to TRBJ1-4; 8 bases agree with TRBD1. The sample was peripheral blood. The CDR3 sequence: CASSKTGEGDRGTNEKLFF. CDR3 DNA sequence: TGTGCCAGTAGTAAGACAGGGGAAGGGGATCGAGGAACTAATGAAAAACTGTTTTTT.